This T cell receptor (beta chain) was obtained from a study of CD8 T cells in Susac syndrome. Reverse transcription used roughly 0.5 to 1 ug RNA and random hexamers. A single record per CDR3 protein comes from TCRdb applying MiXCR to the immunoSEQ multiplex PCR reads. The table has approximately 160,000 distinct CDR3 sequences, about 96% seen once. The germline V and J ends were trimmed by 0 bases and 3 bases, with 11 bases remaining between them. CDR3 length equals 15 residues. Germline CDR1 reads LGHNA; CDR2 reads YSLEER. TEMRA cells were FACS-enriched, and CD8+ and CD4+ T cells were isolated negatively.

The sequence was collected from a human donor with Susac syndrome. The chain joins TRBV4-3 to TRBJ1-2; D unclear. The source material was CD4+ T cells from PBMCs. The CDR3 DNA follows: TGCGCCAGCAGCCAAGATCTAGGCGGATACTATGGCTACACCTTC. Translation gives CASSQDLGGYYGYTF.